This T cell receptor (beta chain) was recovered during a study of cytomegalovirus exposure and HLA in healthy donors. Points from the study as a whole: Associated with cytomegalovirus, according to the listing, were 150 to 200 TCR beta chains. Most TCR sequences proved rare, with some public TCRs found in many donors. A few CMV-associated chains proved CMV antigen-specific in vitro.

CDR3 size: 17 residues. Both 60 Vbeta primers and 13 Jbeta primers went into the PCR. This table comes from immunoSEQ multiplex PCR, and its TCRdb copy is limited to in-frame clones, with some not included. The sample lists fewer than 200,000 clones; approximately 80% were seen once. Samples came from healthy bone marrow donors. To note about this clone: Its target is unknown.

The sequencing sample was made of PBMCs. The V gene is TRBV12-1, the J gene TRBJ1-2. TRBV12-1 is a pseudogene segment. The TCR comes from a woman aged 25-40 years in good health and CMV-seronegative. As DNA, the CDR3 is TGTGCCGGCCCGGTGAGGTCCATAGGGGAGAGGGAGGATGGCTACACCTTC. This sequence encodes CAGPVRSIGEREDGYTF.